This entry lists 15 T cell receptor beta chains sequenced from one sample in a study of neurological immune-mediated disorders. Each CDR3 protein gets one entry after TCRdb re-called the 5' RACE reads with MiXCR. The sample carries some 66,000 distinct CDR3 sequences, 4.5% recorded once. The sample was PBMCs. The source is a man aged 30 to 45 with multiple sclerosis.

The chain combines TRBV30 with TRBJ1-1; D remains ambiguous. The CDR3 covers 13 residues. Germline-derived CDR1 and CDR2 are GTSNPN and SVGIG (reference sequence). V gave up 3 bases and J gave up 4 bases, with 12 bases separating them. CDR3 residues: CAWSMATGTEAFF. The CDR3 nucleotides read TGTGCCTGGAGCATGGCCACGGGCACTGAAGCTTTCTTT.

This clonotype is classed as medium-sized. The V and J genes are TRBV11-2 and TRBJ2-3, with D hard to call. The CDR3 extends over 16 amino acids. Germline loops: CDR1 SGHAT, CDR2 FQNNGV. The germline V and J ends were trimmed by 1 base and 0 bases, with 11 bases remaining between them. CDR3 in DNA: TGTGCCAGCAGCTTAGCGACGACGCCAAGCACAGATACGCAGTATTTT. Protein sequence: CASSLATTPSTDTQYF.

This clonotype has ten or more counts. The chain carries TRBV5-6 and TRBJ2-2; unclear D gene. The CDR3 length is 13 residues. The V and J ends lost 4 bases and 7 bases respectively, with 11 bases between them. CDR1 SGHDT and CDR2 YYEEEE come from the germline V gene. CDR3 residues: CASSPLGGGELFF. CDR3 nucleotide sequence: TGTGCCAGCAGCCCCCTGGGTGGCGGGGAGCTGTTTTTT.

This clonotype was observed a few times. The V call is TRBV20-1, the J call TRBJ2-3; 8 bases fit TRBD2. The V gene end was trimmed by 0 bases and the J gene end by 8 bases; junction bases not matched to a gene: 13. The CDR3 contains 16 residues. Germline CDR1 is DFQATT and CDR2 is SNEGSKA (reference sequence). The DNA of the CDR3 is TGCAGTGCTAGAGAGGTCTGGAGCGGGGGCTCGAGTACGCAGTATTTT. The encoded protein is CSAREVWSGGSSTQYF.

The sample holds a few counts of this clonotype. The chain has TRBV25-1 and TRBJ1-2, with unresolved D. Germline V lookup: CDR1 MGHDK, CDR2 SYGVNS. The germline V and J ends were trimmed by 4 bases and 4 bases, with 4 bases remaining between them. CDR3 size: 11 residues. The CDR3 region has the DNA TGTGCCAGCAGTGCCCTCTATGGCTACACCTTC. It codes for CASSALYGYTF.

This clonotype showed up many times. The rearrangement joins TRBV4-2 to TRBJ1-4; D gene unclear. The CDR3 totals 15 residues. Trimming left V 0 bases short and J 3 bases short, with 8 bases between. CDR1 is LGHNA and CDR2 is YNFKEQ in the germline V gene. CDR3 DNA sequence: TGTGCCAGCAGCCAAGATTCAGCGTCTAATGAAAAACTGTTTTTT. This codes for CASSQDSASNEKLFF.

This clonotype was seen at least ten times. This chain connects TRBV6-5 to TRBJ2-3; tentatively, D is TRBD1 or TRBD2 (5 bases each). Germline V gives CDR1 MNHEY, CDR2 SVGAGI. The germline V and J ends were trimmed by 0 bases and 1 base, with 8 bases remaining between them. The CDR3 covers 15 residues. The CDR3 sequence is CASSYSTGRTDTQYF. The CDR3 region has the DNA TGTGCCAGCAGTTACTCGACGGGGCGCACAGATACGCAGTATTTT.

Many counts were recorded for this clonotype. V usage is TRBV6-1 and J usage is TRBJ1-2; D perhaps matches TRBD1 (6 bases). In germline, CDR1 is MNHNS, CDR2 SASEGT. The CDR3 has 15 amino acids. V was cut by 6 bases and J by 4 bases, with 18 bases left in between. CDR3 protein: CASRERGPQPYGYTF. As DNA, the CDR3 is TGTGCCAGCAGAGAGCGGGGGCCACAACCCTATGGCTACACCTTC.

This clonotype was seen repeatedly, ten times or more. The chain links TRBV7-2 to TRBJ1-6; D unresolved. The CDR3 has 16 amino acids. Trimming cost V 1 base and J 7 bases, with 14 bases left between them. Germline V gene data show CDR1 as SGHTA and CDR2 as FQGNSA. CDR3 region: CASSLEPPTENSPLHF. DNA for the CDR3: TGTGCCAGCAGCTTAGAACCTCCAACGGAAAATTCACCCCTCCACTTT.

This clonotype was seen ten or more times. This rearrangement joins TRBV20-1 to TRBJ2-1; no definite D call. Deletions cut 6 bases from V and 7 bases from J, with 10 bases between. Per germline, CDR1 DFQATT and CDR2 SNEGSKA (reference sequence). The CDR3 contains 11 residues. The CDR3 sequence is CSAPYMNEQFF. The CDR3 nucleotides are TGCAGTGCCCCTTACATGAATGAGCAGTTCTTC.

The table lists this clonotype with many counts. The chain combines TRBV12-3 or TRBV12-4 with TRBJ1-4; tentative D call: TRBD1 (6 bases). Trimming stripped 9 bases from V and 2 bases from J, with 16 bases between. CDR3 length equals 15 residues. The CDR3 sequence is CASGFGGPTNEKLFF. The CDR3 DNA follows: TGTGCCAGTGGGTTCGGGGGGCCGACTAATGAAAAACTGTTTTTT.

This clonotype was recorded many times. J is TRBJ2-1 and V is TRBV29-1; TRBD2 aligns across 13 bases. Looked up from germline, CDR1 is SQVTM and CDR2 is ANQGSEA. With 7 bases clipped from V and 6 bases from J, the junction kept 6 bases outside the gene matches. The CDR3 runs to 14 residues. CDR3 residues: CSALGLAGPNEQFF. DNA of the CDR3: TGCAGCGCCCTGGGACTAGCGGGGCCCAATGAGCAGTTCTTC.

This clonotype was counted only a few times. The gene calls are TRBV6-5 and TRBJ1-1, with D possibly TRBD1 on 6 matching bases. CDR1 and CDR2 from the germline V gene are MNHEY and SVGAGI. V gave up 5 bases and J gave up 0 bases, with 19 bases separating them. The CDR3 covers 17 residues. CDR3 in DNA: TGTGCCAGCAGTCTCGCCCGGACAGCGCCTTTGAACACTGAAGCTTTCTTT. Its translation is CASSLARTAPLNTEAFF.

This clonotype was seen many times. The rearrangement links TRBV7-3 to TRBJ2-3; weak D call: TRBD2 (6 bases). The CDR3 contains 15 residues. V lost 5 bases and J lost 3, with 15 bases in between. Germline V gene data show CDR1 as SGHTA and CDR2 as FQGTGA. CDR3 sequence reads: CASSLQGGSTDTQYF. CDR3 bases: TGTGCCAGCAGCCTTCAGGGAGGCAGTACAGATACGCAGTATTTT.

This clonotype was found many times. V and J are TRBV7-9 and TRBJ2-1; 8 positions match TRBD2. CDR3 size: 17 residues. Germline-derived CDR1 and CDR2 are SEHNR and FQNEAQ (reference sequence). The V gene end was trimmed by 5 bases and the J gene end by 0 bases; junction bases not matched to a gene: 9. The chain's CDR3 is CASSPPSSGPSYNEQFF. Here the CDR3 DNA reads TGTGCCAGCAGCCCCCCATCTAGCGGGCCCTCCTACAATGAGCAGTTCTTC.